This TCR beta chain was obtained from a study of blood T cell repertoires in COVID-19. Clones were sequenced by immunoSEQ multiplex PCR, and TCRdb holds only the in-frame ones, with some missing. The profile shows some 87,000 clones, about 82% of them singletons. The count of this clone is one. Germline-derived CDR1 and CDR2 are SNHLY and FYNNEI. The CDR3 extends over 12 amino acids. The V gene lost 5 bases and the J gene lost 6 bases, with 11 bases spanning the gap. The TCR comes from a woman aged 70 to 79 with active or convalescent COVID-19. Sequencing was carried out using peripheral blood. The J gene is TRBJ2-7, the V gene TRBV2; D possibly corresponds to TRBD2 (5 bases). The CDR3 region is CASSPGVTEQYF. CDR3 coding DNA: TGTGCCAGCAGTCCCGGGGTAACCGAGCAGTACTTC.